A single sample gave rise to the 18 T cell receptor beta chains below, sequenced in a study of T cell responses to AZD1222 COVID-19 vaccine. TCRdb keeps only in-frame clones here, not all; method: immunoSEQ multiplex PCR. The sample has over 110,000 clones; approximately 93% are singletons. The input for sequencing was peripheral blood, taken after recovery from COVID-19. These receptor sequences come from an adult who had recovered from COVID-19.

This clone was found once. This rearrangement joins TRBV6-1 to TRBJ1-1, with D unresolved. V lost 2 bases to trimming and J lost 4 bases, with 5 bases between them. CDR3 length: 12 residues. Germline V gene sequence: CDR1 MNHNS, CDR2 SASEGT. CDR3 sequence (DNA): TGTGCCAGCAGTGAACTAGGCACTGAAGCTTTCTTT. Protein sequence: CASSELGTEAFF.

The rearrangement links TRBV4-1 to TRBJ1-4; the D is unclear. Germline CDR1 MGHRA, CDR2 YSYEKL. The CDR3 loop spans 14 amino acids. The ends were cut back, 6 bases at V and 7 bases at J, with 15 bases in the middle. The CDR3 is CASRTVGKSEKLFF. CDR3 bases: TGCGCCAGCAGAACCGTGGGGAAGAGTGAAAAACTGTTTTTT.

The chain is built from TRBV27 and TRBJ2-5, with 9 bases fitting TRBD2. CDR1 and CDR2 (germline): MNHEY, SMNVEV (reference sequence). The CDR3 loop spans 13 amino acids. V dropped 5 bases and J dropped 4; count of bases not matched to a gene: 2. This CDR3 reads CASSRRGGETQYF. CDR3 in DNA: TGTGCCAGCAGTCGGCGGGGGGGAGAGACCCAGTACTTC.

This clone occurred once. The chain uses TRBV30 and TRBJ2-3; D gene unclear. In germline, CDR1 is GTSNPN, CDR2 SVGIG (reference sequence). CDR3 length: 17 amino acids. Trimming took off 0 bases at V and 1 base at J, with 17 bases between the two ends. In nucleotides, the CDR3 is TGTGCCTGGAGTGTCGCCCCTCCGAGGCGTGGCACAGATACGCAGTATTTT. It codes for CAWSVAPPRRGTDTQYF.

This chain uses TRBV5-1 with TRBJ2-1, with 11 bases fitting TRBD2. The CDR3 loop spans 18 amino acids. CDR1 SGHRS and CDR2 YFSETQ come from the germline V gene. The V gene end was trimmed by 7 bases and the J gene end by 0 bases; junction bases not matched to a gene: 12. The CDR3 region is CASGYSGRAFSSYNEQFF. CDR3 in DNA: TGCGCCAGCGGCTATAGCGGGAGGGCCTTTAGCTCCTACAATGAGCAGTTCTTC.

The V gene is TRBV10-3, the J gene TRBJ1-3; D is undetermined. V shed 7 bases and J shed 0 bases, with 16 bases lying between them. CDR1 is ENHRY and CDR2 is SYGVKD in the germline V gene. The CDR3 runs to 16 residues. CDR3: CAITISGERSGNTIYF. DNA of the CDR3: TGTGCCATCACCATCTCTGGTGAACGCTCTGGAAACACCATATATTTT.

The chain carries TRBV28 and TRBJ1-4, with D possibly TRBD1 on 6 matching bases. The CDR3 has 16 amino acids. The V and J ends lost 5 bases and 3 bases respectively, with 16 bases between them. The germline gives CDR1 MDHEN, CDR2 SYDVKM. Here the CDR3 reads CASSRTPGTSNEKLFF. The CDR3 DNA is TGTGCCAGCAGTCGTACCCCCGGGACATCTAATGAAAAACTGTTTTTT.

The V call is TRBV9, the J call TRBJ2-1; D tentatively fits TRBD1 or TRBD2 (6 bases each). The germline CDR1 and CDR2 sequences are SGDLS and YYNGEE. V was clipped by 4 bases and J by 1 base, with 12 bases between them. The CDR3 contains 15 residues. The CDR3 sequence: CASSPGAYSYNEQFF. CDR3 in DNA: TGTGCCAGCAGCCCGGGGGCGTATTCCTACAATGAGCAGTTCTTC.

The V gene is TRBV4-1, the J gene TRBJ2-2, with D perhaps being TRBD1 or TRBD2 (5 bases each). The length of the CDR3 is 16 residues. The germline gives CDR1 MGHRA, CDR2 YSYEKL. V shed 5 bases and J shed 6 bases, with 19 bases lying between them. The CDR3 spells CASSDLWGIKAGELFF. The CDR3 bases are TGCGCCAGCAGCGACCTGTGGGGGATAAAGGCCGGGGAGCTGTTTTTT.

The V and J genes are TRBV5-4 and TRBJ2-3, with D uncertain. Germline CDR1 SGHNT, CDR2 YYREEE (reference sequence). V dropped 0 bases and J dropped 8 bases, with 4 bases sitting between them. There are 11 residues in the CDR3. CDR3 sequence (DNA): TGTGCCAGCAGCTTGGGGCCTACGCAGTATTTT. This codes for CASSLGPTQYF. The complete variable domain, with remaining parts taken from reference TRBV5-4 and TRBJ2-3, reads ETGVTQSPTHLIKTRGQQVTLRCSSQSGHNTVSWYQQALGQGPQFIFQYYREEENGRGNFPPRFSGLQFPNYSSELNVNALELDDSALYLCASSLGPTQYFGPGTRLTVL.

CDR3 region: CASSDSGGGSSYEQYF. The DNA of the CDR3 is TGTGCCAGCAGTGACTCGGGCGGGGGGAGCTCCTACGAGCAGTACTTC. The chain links TRBV6-4 to TRBJ2-7; 8 nucleotides line up with TRBD2. The CDR3 has 16 amino acids. Trimming removed 0 bases from V and 0 bases from J; junction bases left unmatched: 4. Germline V gene sequence: CDR1 MRHNA, CDR2 SNTAGT.

This clone was detected only once. The rearrangement uses TRBV28 and TRBJ1-1, with unresolved D. V lost 10 bases to trimming and J lost 4 bases, with 10 bases between them. CDR3 length equals 11 residues. CDR1 and CDR2 from the germline V gene are MDHEN and SYDVKM. CDR3 sequence reads: CATGTITEAFF. CDR3 DNA sequence: TGTGCCACGGGAACTATCACTGAAGCTTTCTTT. Full variable domain (rest looked up from reference TRBV28 and TRBJ1-1): DVKVTQSSRYLVKRTGEKVFLECVQDMDHENMFWYRQDPGLGLRLIYFSYDVKMKEKGDIPEGYSVSREKKERFSLILESASTNQTSMYLCATGTITEAFFGQGTRLTVV.

The chain joins TRBV3-1 (or the pseudogene TRBV3-2) to TRBJ2-1, with D perhaps TRBD2 (5 bases). This CDR3 is built from 14 residues. The germline V gene has CDR1 LGHDT and CDR2 YNNKEL (reference sequence). The germline V and J ends were trimmed by 4 bases and 2 bases, with 9 bases remaining between them. CDR3 DNA: TGTGCCAGCAGCCCCGGGAACCCCTACAATGAGCAGTTCTTC. This codes for CASSPGNPYNEQFF.

This chain joins TRBV7-3 and TRBJ2-3; TRBD2 matches 7 bases. The ends lost 0 bases at V and 2 bases at J; junction bases unmatched: 11. The CDR3 is 18 residues long. Germline assignment: CDR1 SGHTA and CDR2 FQGTGA. CDR3 nucleotides: TGTGCCAGCAGCTTAACGTTATCCAGCGGGATGGTCACAGATACGCAGTATTTT. Translating it yields CASSLTLSSGMVTDTQYF.

The chain joins TRBV4-1 to TRBJ2-3; 15 bases match TRBD2. From germline, CDR1 is MGHRA and CDR2 YSYEKL. The CDR3 totals 19 residues. J lost 1 base, V lost 4 bases, and 9 bases had no gene match. As DNA, the CDR3 is TGCGCCAGCAGCCCCGGGACTAGCGGGAGGAAGTTGGGCACAGATACGCAGTATTTT. Its protein is CASSPGTSGRKLGTDTQYF.

This CDR3 reads CASSFSGSMDNEQFF. CDR3 coding DNA: TGCGCCAGCAGCTTTAGCGGGAGCATGGACAATGAGCAGTTCTTC. This sequence joins TRBV5-1 and TRBJ2-1, with 9 bases aligning to TRBD2. This CDR3 contains 15 residues. J was trimmed by 5 bases and V by 2 bases; bases with no gene match: 5. Germline V lookup: CDR1 SGHRS, CDR2 YFSETQ.

The V call is TRBV28, the J call TRBJ1-5; the D is unclear. Germline V gives CDR1 MDHEN, CDR2 SYDVKM. V was cut by 5 bases and J by 5 bases, with 13 bases left in between. The CDR3 length is 14 residues. DNA of the CDR3: TGTGCCAGCAGTCCAGACCCGGGCTATCAGCCCCAGCATTTT. Translated, it gives CASSPDPGYQPQHF.

The chain employs TRBV12-5 and TRBJ2-3; D remains unclear. The germline V gene encodes CDR1 LGHNT and CDR2 FRNRAP. The ends were cut back, 2 bases at V and 6 bases at J, with 6 bases in the middle. This CDR3 has 12 amino acids. In DNA form, the CDR3 reads TGTGCTAGTGGTTTGCTCGGGGATACGCAGTATTTT. Its protein is CASGLLGDTQYF.